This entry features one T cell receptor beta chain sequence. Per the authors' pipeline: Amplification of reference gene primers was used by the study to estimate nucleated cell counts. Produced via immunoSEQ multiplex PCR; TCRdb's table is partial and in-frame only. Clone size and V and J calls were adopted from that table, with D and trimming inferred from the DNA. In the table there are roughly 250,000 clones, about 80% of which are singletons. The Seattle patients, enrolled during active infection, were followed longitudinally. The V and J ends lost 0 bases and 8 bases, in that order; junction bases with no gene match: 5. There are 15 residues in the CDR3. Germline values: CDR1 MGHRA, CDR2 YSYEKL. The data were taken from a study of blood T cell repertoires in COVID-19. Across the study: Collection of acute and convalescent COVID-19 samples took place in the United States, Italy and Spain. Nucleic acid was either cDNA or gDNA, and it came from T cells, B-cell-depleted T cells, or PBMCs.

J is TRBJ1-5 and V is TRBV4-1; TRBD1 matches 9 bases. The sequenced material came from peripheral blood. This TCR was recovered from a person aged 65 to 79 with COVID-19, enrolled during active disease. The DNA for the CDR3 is TGCGCCAGCAGCCAAGAAGGGACAGGGCAGGAGCCCCAGCATTTT. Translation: CASSQEGTGQEPQHF.